One T cell receptor (beta chain) is described in this entry. Its antigen is currently unknown. This entry comes from a study of response to subunit inactivated influenza vaccine. CDR3 size: 14 residues. Deletions cut 4 bases from V and 10 bases from J, with 18 bases between. Germline V CDR1 and CDR2: SGHRS, YFSETQ. Study-level findings and limits: Authors proposed each seasonal influenza vaccination draws in few new T cells.

Each CDR3 protein gets one entry after TCRdb re-called the RT-PCR reads with MiXCR. The table records more than 700,000 distinct CDR3 sequences, 21% of them present only once. The TCR originated in a man aged 50-60 years who received an inactivated influenza vaccine. V usage is TRBV5-1 and J usage is TRBJ2-1, with no clear D. Sequences were derived from PBMCs from blood, sampled around 5 days after vaccination. CDR3 protein: CASSLAWLFREQFF. CDR3 nucleotide sequence: TGCGCCAGCAGCCTTGCCTGGCTATTCCGGGAGCAGTTCTTC.